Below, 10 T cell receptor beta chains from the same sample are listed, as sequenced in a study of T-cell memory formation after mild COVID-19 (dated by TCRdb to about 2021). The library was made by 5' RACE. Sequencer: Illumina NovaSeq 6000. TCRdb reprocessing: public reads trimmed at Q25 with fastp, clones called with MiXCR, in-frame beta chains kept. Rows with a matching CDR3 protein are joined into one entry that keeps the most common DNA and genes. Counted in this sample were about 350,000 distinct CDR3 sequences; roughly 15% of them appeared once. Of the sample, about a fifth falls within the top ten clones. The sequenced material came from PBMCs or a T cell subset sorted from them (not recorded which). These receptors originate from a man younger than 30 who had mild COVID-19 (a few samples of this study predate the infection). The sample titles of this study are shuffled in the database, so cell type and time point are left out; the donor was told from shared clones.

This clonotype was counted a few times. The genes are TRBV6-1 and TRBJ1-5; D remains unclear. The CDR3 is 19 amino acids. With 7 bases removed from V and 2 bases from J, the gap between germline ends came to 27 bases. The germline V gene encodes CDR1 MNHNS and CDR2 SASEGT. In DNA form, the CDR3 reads TGTGCCAGCACCGTCCTTCCTTACGGGGTCGGGGATGGCAATCAGCCCCAGCATTTT. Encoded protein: CASTVLPYGVGDGNQPQHF.

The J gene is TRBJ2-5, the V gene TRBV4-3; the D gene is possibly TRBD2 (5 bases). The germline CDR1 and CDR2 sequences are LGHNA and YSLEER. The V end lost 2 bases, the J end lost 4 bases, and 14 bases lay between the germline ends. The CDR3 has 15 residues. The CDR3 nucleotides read TGCGCCAGCAGCCAAAAGAAAGCGGTAGGAGAGACCCAGTACTTC. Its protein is CASSQKKAVGETQYF.

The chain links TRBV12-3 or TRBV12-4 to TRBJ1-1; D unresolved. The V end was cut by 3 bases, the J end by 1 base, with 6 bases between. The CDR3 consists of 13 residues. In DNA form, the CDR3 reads TGTGCCAGCAGTTTGCACCGGAACACTGAAGCTTTCTTT. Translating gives CASSLHRNTEAFF.

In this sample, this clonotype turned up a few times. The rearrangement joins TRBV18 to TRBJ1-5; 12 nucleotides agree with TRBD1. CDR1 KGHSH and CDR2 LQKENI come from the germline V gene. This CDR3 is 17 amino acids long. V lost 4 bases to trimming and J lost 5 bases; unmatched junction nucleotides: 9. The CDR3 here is CASSLRGTGGADQPQHF. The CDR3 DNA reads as TGTGCCAGCTCACTTCGAGGGACAGGGGGCGCGGATCAGCCCCAGCATTTT.

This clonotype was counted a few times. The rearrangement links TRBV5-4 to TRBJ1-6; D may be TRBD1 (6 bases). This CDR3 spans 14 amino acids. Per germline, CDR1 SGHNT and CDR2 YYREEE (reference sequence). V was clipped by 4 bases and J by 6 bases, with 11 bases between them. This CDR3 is CASSRDTVNSPLHF. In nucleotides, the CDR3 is TGTGCCAGCAGCCGGGACACAGTTAATTCACCCCTCCACTTT.

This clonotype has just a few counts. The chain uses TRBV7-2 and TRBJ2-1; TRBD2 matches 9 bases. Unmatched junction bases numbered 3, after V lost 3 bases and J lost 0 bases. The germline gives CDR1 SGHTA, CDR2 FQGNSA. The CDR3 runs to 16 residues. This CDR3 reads CASSFVAGDSYNEQFF. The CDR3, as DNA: TGTGCCAGCAGCTTCGTAGCGGGGGACTCCTACAATGAGCAGTTCTTC. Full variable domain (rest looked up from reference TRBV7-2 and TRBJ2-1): GAGVSQSPSNKVTEKGKDVELRCDPISGHTALYWYRQSLGQGLEFLIYFQGNSAPDKSGLPSDRFSAERTGGSVSTLTIQRTQQEDSAVYLCASSFVAGDSYNEQFFGPGTRLTVL.

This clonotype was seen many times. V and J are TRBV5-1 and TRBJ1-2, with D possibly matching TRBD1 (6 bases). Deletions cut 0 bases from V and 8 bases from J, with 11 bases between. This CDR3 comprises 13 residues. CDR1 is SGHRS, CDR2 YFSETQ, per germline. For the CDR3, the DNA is TGCGCCAGCAGCTTGGGTCGAGGGGGAGGCTACACCTTC. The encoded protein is CASSLGRGGGYTF.

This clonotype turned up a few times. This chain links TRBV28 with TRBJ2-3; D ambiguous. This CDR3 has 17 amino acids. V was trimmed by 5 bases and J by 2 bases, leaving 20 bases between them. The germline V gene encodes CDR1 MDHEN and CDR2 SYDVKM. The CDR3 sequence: CASSTIAPTEDTDTQYF. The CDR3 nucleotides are TGTGCCAGCAGTACCATAGCTCCAACCGAGGACACAGATACGCAGTATTTT.

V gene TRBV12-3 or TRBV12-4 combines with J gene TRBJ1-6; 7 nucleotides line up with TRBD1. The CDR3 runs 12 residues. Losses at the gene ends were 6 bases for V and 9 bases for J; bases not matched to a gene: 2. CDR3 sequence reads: CASRDRASPLHF. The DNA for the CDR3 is TGTGCCAGCAGAGACAGGGCTTCACCCCTCCACTTT.

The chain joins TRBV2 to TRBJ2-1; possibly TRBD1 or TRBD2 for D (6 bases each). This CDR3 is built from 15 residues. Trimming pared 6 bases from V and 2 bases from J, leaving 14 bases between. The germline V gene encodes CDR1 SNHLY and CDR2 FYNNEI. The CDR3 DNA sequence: TGTGCCAGCAGGGGGGGCAGGGCGACCTACAATGAGCAGTTCTTC. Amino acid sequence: CASRGGRATYNEQFF.